This T cell receptor beta chain was captured in a study of CD8+CD57+ T cells in acquired aplastic anemia. Study overall: DNA recovered from sorted CD4+ and CD8+ cells had a mean of roughly 3 ug. Healthy donor CD4+ samples were sequenced to a depth that averaged around 9.8 million reads. Broader study findings: No significant difference in CD8+ Simpson's diversity was found between patients and controls. Overlap between patients and controls comprised about 28 CD8+ CDR3 sequences.

Points on this clonotype: Its antigen remains unknown.

Per germline, CDR1 ENHRY and CDR2 SYGVKD. There are 15 residues in the CDR3. Trimming removed 0 bases at V and 5 bases at J, with 8 bases between. It was genomic DNA that served as the template for profiling TCR beta VDJ and CDR3. TCRdb reprocessed the reads via MiXCR and lists one record per CDR3 protein. The repertoire holds roughly 58,000 distinct CDR3 sequences, with 45% to 70% as singletons. The chain joins TRBV10-3 to TRBJ1-6; D unclear. This receptor was taken from a human donor in good health, serving as a control. The material sequenced was sorted CD4+, CD8+, or CD8+CD57+ T cells (not recorded which) from PBMCs. The CDR3 protein is CAISESNTDNSPLHF. Written as DNA, the CDR3 is TGTGCCATCAGTGAGTCGAACACAGATAATTCACCCCTCCACTTT.